A selection of T cell receptor beta chains follows, all from one sample in a study of T cell responses to AZD1222 COVID-19 vaccine. Here immunoSEQ multiplex PCR was the method, and the copy in TCRdb shows in-frame clones only, minus some. The table shows around 160,000 clones, with more than 70% occurring only once. Sequenced here: peripheral blood, sampled on day 0 of AZD1222 vaccination. The receptor set was obtained from an adult in good health. The CDR3 runs from the conserved cysteine through the conserved F or W. A D gene is named only where the DNA matches it firmly. Clone sizes are given selectively: once, few, many, or a class where the clone is expanded.

J	length	V	size	D	DNA	CDR3
TRBJ1-3	13	TRBV12-3/TRBV12-4	-	-	TGTGCCAGCACCCCTCCGGGGCGAAACACCATATATTTT	CASTPPGRNTIYF
TRBJ2-3	15	TRBV5-1	-	TRBD2	TGCGCCAGCCGCGTTAGCGGGGGGGCTAGCGATACGCAGTATTTT	CASRVSGGASDTQYF
TRBJ1-4	15	TRBV18	-	-	TGTGCCAGCTCACCCTCCCGGGACTATGACGAAAAACTGTTTTTT	CASSPSRDYDEKLFF
TRBJ1-2	12	TRBV4-3	once	-	TGCGCCAGCAGCCAAGGTTTGGGAGGCTACACCTTC	CASSQGLGGYTF
TRBJ2-2	13	TRBV12-3/TRBV12-4	once	-	TGTGCCAGCAGGTTACTAGGGTCCGGGGAGCTGTTTTTT	CASRLLGSGELFF
TRBJ2-1	16	TRBV4-1	once	TRBD2	TGCGCCAGCAGCCGGGGAAGGGCTAGCGGAGTCAATGAGCAGTTCTTC	CASSRGRASGVNEQFF
TRBJ2-3	15	TRBV5-1	-	-	TGCGCCAGCAGCTCTGGGCGGTTAAGGGCAGATACGCAGTATTTT	CASSSGRLRADTQYF
TRBJ1-2	14	TRBV7-8	-	-	TGTGCCAGCAGCTTAGCAGCAGGCGACTATGGCTACACCTTC	CASSLAAGDYGYTF
TRBJ1-1	13	TRBV19	-	TRBD1	TGTGCCAGTAATCCCGGACAGGGAACTGAAGCTTTCTTT	CASNPGQGTEAFF
TRBJ1-4	13	TRBV27	-	-	TGTGCCACCAGGCGAGGAGGGAGCCAAAAACTGTTTTTT	CATRRGGSQKLFF
TRBJ2-5	17	TRBV11-3	-	TRBD2	TGTGCCAGCAGCTTGGGACTAGCGGGGGACAATCAAGAGACCCAGTACTTC	CASSLGLAGDNQETQYF
TRBJ2-3	16	TRBV6-6	-	TRBD2	TGTGCCAGCAGTTTCGGACTAGCGGGGACTACAGATACGCAGTATTTT	CASSFGLAGTTDTQYF
TRBJ2-2	17	TRBV11-2	-	-	TGTGCCAGCAGGAACACTCACGGGCGCACTAGGACCGGGGAGCTGTTTTTT	CASRNTHGRTRTGELFF
TRBJ1-1	17	TRBV4-1	-	TRBD1	TGCGCCAGCAGCCAAGAGGGACAGGGTCGCCTAAACACTGAAGCTTTCTTT	CASSQEGQGRLNTEAFF
TRBJ2-7	17	TRBV7-3	few	TRBD1	TGTGCCAGCAGCTTAACGGGCGACAGGGGAAGCTCCTACGAGCAGTACTTC	CASSLTGDRGSSYEQYF
TRBJ1-5	20	TRBV3-1/TRBV3-2	once	-	TGTGCCAGCAGCCAAGAGCCGATAGTCAGGGGATTTTCAGGTAATCAGCCCCAGCATTTT	CASSQEPIVRGFSGNQPQHF
TRBJ1-5	15	TRBV11-2	-	TRBD1	TGTGCCAGCAGCTTATCGGGACAGCACAATCAGCCCCAGCATTTT	CASSLSGQHNQPQHF
TRBJ1-5	15	TRBV6-5	-	TRBD1	TGTGCCAGCAGTACACGGACAGGGGGCAATCAGCCCCAGCATTTT	CASSTRTGGNQPQHF
TRBJ2-1	13	TRBV29-1	-	-	TGCAGCGGTCGGGTTTTGGGAGATAATGAGCAGTTCTTC	CSGRVLGDNEQFF
TRBJ2-1	15	TRBV10-3	-	-	TGTGCCATCAGTCCCGGGACTCCCCCCGACAATGAGCAGTTCTTC	CAISPGTPPDNEQFF
TRBJ1-5	14	TRBV11-2	-	-	TGTGCCAGCAGCTTACGAGGGGAAGATCAGCCCCAGCATTTT	CASSLRGEDQPQHF
TRBJ1-2	12	TRBV28	-	-	TGTGCCATCCTAGTGATTAAGAGTGGCTACACCTTC	CAILVIKSGYTF
TRBJ2-7	16	TRBV19	-	TRBD1	TGTGCCAGTTCCCCTGGTGAGGGGGCCCCCACCTACGAGCAGTACTTC	CASSPGEGAPTYEQYF
TRBJ1-1	14	TRBV18	few	-	TGTGCCAGCTCACCATTCAGGGAGAACACTGAAGCTTTCTTT	CASSPFRENTEAFF
TRBJ1-1	17	TRBV5-4	-	-	TGTGCCAGCAGCCCTCCGGAAGGCTGGACGGGACAACCTGAAGCTTTCTTT	CASSPPEGWTGQPEAFF
TRBJ1-1	15	TRBV18	-	-	TGTGCCAGCTCAACACGGACGGTTATGAACACTGAAGCTTTCTTT	CASSTRTVMNTEAFF
TRBJ1-1	16	TRBV29-1	once	TRBD1	TGCAGCGTTGTAGTTTCTGGGACAGATATGAACACTGAAGCTTTCTTT	CSVVVSGTDMNTEAFF
TRBJ1-3	11	TRBV29-1	-	-	TGCAGCGTACTAGGGGGAAACACCATATATTTT	CSVLGGNTIYF
TRBJ1-1	14	TRBV2	-	-	TGTGCCAGCAGCAGGGCTGGGGTGAACACTGAAGCTTTCTTT	CASSRAGVNTEAFF
TRBJ1-1	14	TRBV30	-	-	TGTGCCTGGATGCATCTCAGGGGAAACACTGAAGCTTTCTTT	CAWMHLRGNTEAFF
TRBJ2-3	12	TRBV7-2	once	TRBD2	TGTGCCAGCAGCCGCTTCGGGGGGGGGCAGTATTTT	CASSRFGGGQYF
TRBJ2-1	14	TRBV6-5	once	-	TGTGCCAGCGCGAACGAGGGGAGGTACAATGAGCAGTTCTTC	CASANEGRYNEQFF
TRBJ1-1	14	TRBV11-1	-	TRBD1	TGTGCCAGCAGCTTAAGGACAGGGTATACTGAAGCTTTCTTT	CASSLRTGYTEAFF
TRBJ2-7	15	TRBV5-1	-	TRBD2	TGCGCCAGCAGCTCTAGCGGGGGGGCCTTCCACGAGCAGTACTTC	CASSSSGGAFHEQYF
TRBJ2-3	15	TRBV7-2	-	-	TGTGCCAGCAGCTTAGCGCCTCTTAGCACAGATACGCAGTATTTT	CASSLAPLSTDTQYF
TRBJ2-7	14	TRBV7-2	-	-	TGTGCCAGCAGCGATCCCCAGGGCCGCTACGAGCAGTACTTC	CASSDPQGRYEQYF
TRBJ2-7	14	TRBV3-1/TRBV3-2	few	-	TGTGCCAGCAGCCCCCGGGGCGGCTCCTACGAGCAGTACTTC	CASSPRGGSYEQYF
TRBJ2-5	12	TRBV5-5	-	-	TGTGCCAGCAGCTCAGAGCAAGAGACCCAGTACTTC	CASSSEQETQYF
TRBJ1-5	11	TRBV19	-	-	TGTGCCAGTAGTATAGGGCGGGGAATGCATTTT	CASSIGRGMHF
TRBJ2-3	13	TRBV7-2	-	-	TGTGCCAGCACCCCAAACGCCGGAGATACGCAGTATTTT	CASTPNAGDTQYF
TRBJ2-3	14	TRBV29-1	-	-	TGCAGCGCCCCCTCCGGGTCCTACACAGATACGCAGTATTTT	CSAPSGSYTDTQYF
TRBJ2-1	14	TRBV7-2	-	-	TGTGCCAGCAGCTTAGAACAGATACACAATGAGCAGTTCTTC	CASSLEQIHNEQFF
TRBJ1-5	16	TRBV24-1	-	-	TGTGCCACCAGTGATCATCGAGGACAGAGCAATCAGCCCCAGCATTTT	CATSDHRGQSNQPQHF
TRBJ1-1	15	TRBV3-1/TRBV3-2	-	TRBD1	TGTGCCAGCAGCCAGCCGGGACAGGGGAACACTGAAGCTTTCTTT	CASSQPGQGNTEAFF
TRBJ1-4	14	TRBV5-1	-	-	TGCGCCAGCAGCTTGGGACAGAACCCTGAAAAACTGTTTTTT	CASSLGQNPEKLFF
TRBJ1-6	14	TRBV9	-	-	TGTGCCAGCAGCGTAGACTTCGGTAATTCACCCCTCCACTTT	CASSVDFGNSPLHF
TRBJ2-7	11	TRBV28	-	-	TGTGCCAGCAGTACCTCTTTCGAGCAGTACTTC	CASSTSFEQYF
TRBJ1-2	12	TRBV20-1	-	-	TGCAGTGCTAGTGAAAATAACTATGGCTACACCTTC	CSASENNYGYTF
TRBJ2-7	16	TRBV9	once	-	TGTGCCAGCAGCGTACCCCTCGCGGAGTTGTTGGGCGAGCAGTACTTC	CASSVPLAELLGEQYF
TRBJ1-6	13	TRBV12-3/TRBV12-4	once	-	TGTGCCACGGGCGGGGGCTATAATTCACCCCTCCACTTT	CATGGGYNSPLHF
TRBJ1-2	13	TRBV3-1/TRBV3-2	-	-	TGTGCCAGCAGCGGGTTGGGCGGCTATGGCTACACCTTC	CASSGLGGYGYTF
TRBJ2-1	17	TRBV7-2	once	-	TGTGCCAGCAGCCACCGAGGGGGGGACAGTAGATACAATGAGCAGTTCTTC	CASSHRGGDSRYNEQFF
TRBJ2-7	14	TRBV7-9	-	TRBD1	TGTGCCAGCAGCTTAGGGACAGGGGAACACGAGCAGTACTTC	CASSLGTGEHEQYF